The 31 T cell receptor beta chains in this list originate from one sample, sequenced in a study of T cell repertoires in cytomegalovirus infection (dated by TCRdb to the late 2010s). The sample's treatment or condition, from its label and the paper: in vitro stimulation with specific CMV peptide epitopes to enrich CMV-specific T cells. The antigens of these receptors remain unknown. The sequencer was an Illumina HiSeq 1500. TCRdb reprocessing: public reads trimmed at Q25 with fastp, clones called with MiXCR, in-frame beta chains kept. Each entry merges the rows of one CDR3 protein and shows their most common DNA and genes. Counted in this sample were 900,000 to 950,000 distinct CDR3 sequences; about 33% of them appeared once. The top ten clones comprise over 10% of the sample. Sequenced material: cultured CD8+ T cells from PBMCs, taken from culture after CMV antigen stimulation. These receptor sequences come from a human donor in good health (CMV status not recorded). Some clones in this sample may be carry-over from other donors' samples.

This clonotype was detected only a few times. The rearrangement links TRBV12-3 or TRBV12-4 to TRBJ1-4, with D unresolved. The CDR3 runs to 14 residues. V was shortened by 5 bases and J by 6 bases, with 13 bases between the two germline ends. CDR3 residues: CASSTPQWDEKLFF. DNA for the CDR3: TGTGCCAGCAGTACCCCGCAATGGGATGAAAAACTGTTTTTT.

This clonotype was counted a few times. V is TRBV6-6 and J is TRBJ1-2; a weak D match, TRBD1 (6 bases). This CDR3 has 15 residues. Between the trimmed V and J ends, which lost 2 bases and 0 bases, there was a span of 10 bases. Germline CDR1 is MNHNY and CDR2 is SVGAGI (reference sequence). Written as DNA, the CDR3 is TGTGCCAGCAGTTACCCGGGACACGCTAACTATGGCTACACCTTC. It is translated as CASSYPGHANYGYTF.

This clonotype was detected ten times or more. The chain uses TRBV7-9 and TRBJ2-5; TRBD1 is a possible D gene (5 bases). CDR1 and CDR2 (germline): SEHNR, FQNEAQ (reference sequence). The CDR3 spans 14 residues. The V end was cut by 2 bases, the J end by 5 bases, with 12 bases between. In DNA form, the CDR3 reads TGTGCCAGCAGCTTACGACAGAGGATGGAGACCCAGTACTTC. It encodes CASSLRQRMETQYF.

A note on this clonotype: A single base separates this from a much larger clone, so it may be a read error. The genes are TRBV7-2 and TRBJ2-1; no clear D gene. V lost 5 bases to trimming and J lost 4 bases, with 24 bases between them. CDR3 size: 18 residues. Germline CDR1 reads SGHTA; CDR2 reads FQGNSA. The DNA for the CDR3 is TGTGCCAGCAGCCACCTCCGCTTCCGGGCCCACCCTTACAATGAGCAGTTCTTC. Translation: CASSHLRFRAHPYNEQFF.

This clonotype was found many times. The chain couples TRBV7-6 to TRBJ2-5, with D perhaps given as TRBD1 or TRBD2 (5 bases each). Germline V gene data show CDR1 as SGHVS and CDR2 as FNYEAQ. The CDR3 runs 15 residues. V lost 1 base to trimming and J lost 2 bases, with 11 bases between them. DNA of the CDR3: TGTGCCAGCAGCTTAGTGGGGGACCGGCAAGAGACCCAGTACTTC. Its translation: CASSLVGDRQETQYF.

The J gene is TRBJ1-6, the V gene TRBV28, with TRBD1 matching 7 bases. This CDR3 has 19 amino acids. From germline, CDR1 is MDHEN and CDR2 SYDVKM. DNA of the CDR3: TGTGCGTCAGTAGGTATTAAACCGGCTTTACAGGGGTTTAATTCACCCCTCCACTTT. The encoded protein is CASVGIKPALQGFNSPLHF.

The table lists this clonotype with a few counts. This sequence joins TRBV27 and TRBJ1-1, with D uncertain. From germline, CDR1 is MNHEY and CDR2 SMNVEV (reference sequence). V lost 3 bases and J 10 bases, leaving 21 bases between the germline ends. The CDR3 has 15 amino acids. For the CDR3, the DNA is TGTGCCAGCAGTTTTGGTGCTTCATTTGGCCTTGGAGCTTTCTTT. This sequence encodes CASSFGASFGLGAFF.

The chain recombines TRBV2 with TRBJ2-1; TRBD2 aligns across 8 bases. From germline, CDR1 is SNHLY and CDR2 FYNNEI. CDR3 length equals 16 residues. The junction had 8 bases not matched to a gene; V was cut back by 3 bases and J by 4 bases. The CDR3: CASSDRRGGPYNEQFF. The CDR3 coding sequence is TGTGCCAGCAGTGACCGGCGCGGGGGGCCTTACAATGAGCAGTTCTTC.

This clonotype was counted between two and nine times. The rearrangement joins TRBV10-3 to TRBJ2-1; no definite D call. The CDR3 contains 15 residues. V lost 2 bases to trimming and J lost 0 bases, with 8 bases between them. Germline V CDR1 and CDR2: ENHRY, SYGVKD. The DNA of the CDR3 is TGTGCCATCAGTGAGGGTGCGAGCTCCTACAATGAGCAGTTCTTC. It specifies CAISEGASSYNEQFF.

This clonotype appeared a few times. The J gene is TRBJ1-5, the V gene TRBV7-6; 9 bases match TRBD1. Germline trimming cut 2 bases from V and 2 bases from J; bases unmatched to any gene: 4. From germline, CDR1 is SGHVS and CDR2 FNYEAQ. The CDR3 contains 16 residues. CDR3 in amino acids: CASSLTGQGRNQPQHF. The CDR3 DNA follows: TGTGCCAGCAGCTTAACAGGACAGGGGCGCAATCAGCCCCAGCATTTT. Looking up the rest from reference TRBV7-6 and TRBJ1-5 gives the full variable domain: GAGVSQSPRYKVTKRGQDVALRCDPISGHVSLYWYRQALGQGPEFLTYFNYEAQQDKSGLPNDRFSAERPEGSISTLTIQRTEQRDSAMYRCASSLTGQGRNQPQHFGDGTRLSIL.

This clonotype has a handful of counts. V usage is TRBV10-2 and J usage is TRBJ1-5; 9 bases are shared with TRBD1. The germline V gene encodes CDR1 WSHSY and CDR2 SAAADI. Trimming cost V 2 bases and J 9 bases; bases outside gene matches: 8. The CDR3 runs to 15 residues. The DNA for the CDR3 is TGCGCCAGCAGTGAGCGGGGACAGGGTCGTTCGCCCCAGCATTTT. Translating it yields CASSERGQGRSPQHF.

This clonotype was counted between two and nine times. This sequence joins TRBV6-4 and TRBJ2-5; 9 nucleotides line up with TRBD1. This CDR3 comprises 17 residues. Trimming removed 0 bases from V and 3 bases from J; junction bases left unmatched: 8. Germline CDR1 MRHNA, CDR2 SNTAGT. The CDR3 spells CASSDSAGTGMEETQYF. CDR3 in DNA: TGTGCCAGCAGTGACTCGGCCGGGACAGGGATGGAAGAGACCCAGTACTTC.

This clonotype has a count of ten or more. This sequence joins TRBV7-6 and TRBJ1-4; D not certain. Germline V gene data show CDR1 as SGHVS and CDR2 as FNYEAQ. CDR3 length: 15 amino acids. V was trimmed by 0 bases and J by 0 bases, leaving 5 bases between them. The CDR3 is CASSLAGATNEKLFF. The CDR3 coding sequence is TGTGCCAGCAGCTTAGCGGGAGCAACTAATGAAAAACTGTTTTTT.

The chain recombines TRBV13 with TRBJ2-1, with 7 positions matching TRBD1. Germline V gene lookup returns CDR1 PRHDT and CDR2 FYEKMQ (reference sequence). V gave up 5 bases and J gave up 4 bases; unmatched junction bases: 8. The CDR3 is 15 residues long. Here the CDR3 reads CASSHPQGQYNEQFF. Written as DNA, the CDR3 is TGTGCCAGCAGCCATCCTCAGGGACAGTACAATGAGCAGTTCTTC.

The rearrangement joins TRBV9 to TRBJ2-3, with 11 bases identical to TRBD2. The CDR3 sequence is 16 residues long. J lost 5 bases, V lost 0 bases, and 5 bases had no gene match. Germline V gives CDR1 SGDLS, CDR2 YYNGEE. The CDR3 bases are TGTGCCAGCAGCGTAGTGCTAGCGGGGGGTAAAGATACGCAGTATTTT. It translates to CASSVVLAGGKDTQYF. The whole variable domain, filled in from reference TRBV9 and TRBJ2-3, reads DSGVTQTPKHLITATGQRVTLRCSPRSGDLSVYWYQQSLDQGLQFLIQYYNGEERAKGNILERFSAQQFPDLHSELNLSSLELGDSALYFCASSVVLAGGKDTQYFGPGTRLTVL.

The table lists this clonotype with a few counts. The chain carries TRBV7-9 and TRBJ1-5; D may be TRBD1 (5 bases). The CDR3 is made up of 16 amino acids. Germline V gene lookup returns CDR1 SEHNR and CDR2 FQNEAQ (reference sequence). The V end lost 5 bases, the J end lost 2 bases, and 16 bases lay between the germline ends. In DNA, the CDR3 is TGTGCCAGCAGCCCCGGTGGGGGAAAGGGCAATCAGCCCCAGCATTTT. It translates to CASSPGGGKGNQPQHF.

The chain links TRBV15 to TRBJ2-1; weak D call: TRBD1 (6 bases). The germline V gene encodes CDR1 LNHNV and CDR2 YYDKDF (reference sequence). The V gene lost 3 bases and the J gene lost 6 bases, with 12 bases spanning the gap. The CDR3 is 14 amino acids. The CDR3 spells CATSRPGQSNEQFF. CDR3 sequence (DNA): TGTGCCACCAGCAGGCCCGGACAGTCCAATGAGCAGTTCTTC.

This rearrangement joins TRBV7-6 to TRBJ1-4; TRBD1 is a possible D gene (6 bases). Germline V lookup: CDR1 SGHVS, CDR2 FNYEAQ. Deletions cut 0 bases from V and 8 bases from J, with 13 bases between. This CDR3 spans 15 amino acids. CDR3 bases: TGTGCCAGCAGCTTAGCGGCCGACAGGCAGGAAAAACTGTTTTTT. Its translation is CASSLAADRQEKLFF.

This clonotype was counted between two and nine times. DNA of the CDR3: TGTGCCACCAGTGATTTGGGACAGGGGGATGAGCAGTTCTTC. Translating gives CATSDLGQGDEQFF. The rearrangement joins TRBV24-1 to TRBJ2-1, with TRBD1 identical over 10 bases. The CDR3 is made up of 14 amino acids. V lost 0 bases, J lost 8 bases, and 0 bases stayed unmatched. The germline gives CDR1 KGHDR, CDR2 SFDVKD.

In nucleotides, the CDR3 is TGTGCCAGCAGCTGGCCGCGAGGGGACGAGCAGTACTTC. Protein sequence: CASSWPRGDEQYF. The chain carries TRBV5-6 and TRBJ2-7, with D perhaps being TRBD1 or TRBD2 (5 bases each). This CDR3 is built from 13 residues. V shed 3 bases and J shed 5 bases, with 12 bases lying between them. Germline V gene lookup returns CDR1 SGHDT and CDR2 YYEEEE.

This clonotype was counted many times. The rearrangement uses TRBV7-8 and TRBJ1-5; the D gene is possibly TRBD1 (5 bases). Germline V gene sequence: CDR1 SGHVS, CDR2 FQNEAQ. V dropped 5 bases and J dropped 0 bases, with 14 bases sitting between them. The CDR3 contains 16 residues. This CDR3 reads CASSPQGGDSNQPQHF. The DNA of the CDR3 is TGTGCCAGCAGCCCGCAGGGAGGGGATAGCAATCAGCCCCAGCATTTT.

This clonotype was counted a few times. The chain uses TRBV4-3 and TRBJ2-5; 8 bases are a match to TRBD1. Germline trimming cut 1 base from V and 2 bases from J; bases unmatched to any gene: 3. Germline-derived CDR1 and CDR2 are LGHNA and YSLEER. This CDR3 comprises 15 residues. CDR3 amino acids: CASSQAGTGQETQYF. The CDR3 DNA sequence: TGCGCCAGCAGCCAAGCTGGGACAGGTCAAGAGACCCAGTACTTC.

A word on this clonotype: This may stem from a read error, because a much larger clone lies one nucleotide away. This chain links TRBV7-9 with TRBJ2-1, with D perhaps matching TRBD1 (5 bases). CDR1 and CDR2 from the germline V gene are SEHNR and FQNEAQ (reference sequence). V shed 5 bases and J shed 7 bases, with 15 bases lying between them. The CDR3 length is 14 residues. For the CDR3, the DNA is TGTGCCAGCAGCCTTCAACAGGTTTTAAATGAGCAGTTCTTC. This encodes CASSLQQVLNEQFF.

In its sample, this clonotype was seen a few times. The rearrangement joins TRBV2 to TRBJ2-1; a possible D gene is TRBD1 (5 bases). The V end lost 6 bases, the J end lost 7 bases, and 13 bases lay between the germline ends. This CDR3 contains 13 residues. Germline V gives CDR1 SNHLY, CDR2 FYNNEI. Written as DNA, the CDR3 is TGTGCCAGCAGGGACACCGACGGGAATGAGCAGTTCTTC. Translation gives CASRDTDGNEQFF.

This clonotype was found a few times. The gene calls are TRBV29-1 and TRBJ2-1; D perhaps matches TRBD1 (5 bases). This CDR3 has 14 amino acids. Trimming pared 2 bases from V and 1 base from J, leaving 9 bases between. The germline V gene has CDR1 SQVTM and CDR2 ANQGSEA. The CDR3 nucleotides are TGCAGCGTTGAACCTAGGGGATCCTACAATGAGCAGTTCTTC. Translating gives CSVEPRGSYNEQFF.

This clonotype has just a few counts. This chain links TRBV10-1 with TRBJ2-3; D remains unclear. Germline V gene sequence: CDR1 WNHNN, CDR2 SYGVQD (reference sequence). V shed 1 base and J shed 4 bases, with 3 bases lying between them. The CDR3 length is 12 residues. Here the CDR3 DNA reads TGCGCCAGCAGTGAGTTGCCAGATACGCAGTATTTT. It yields the protein CASSELPDTQYF.

The chain carries TRBV27 and TRBJ1-3; D gene unclear. The V end lost 4 bases, the J end lost 1 base, and 8 bases lay between the germline ends. Germline V lookup: CDR1 MNHEY, CDR2 SMNVEV (reference sequence). CDR3 size: 14 residues. The CDR3 sequence: CASSSMGSGNTIYF. CDR3 in DNA: TGTGCCAGCAGTTCTATGGGGTCTGGAAACACCATATATTTT.

This clonotype was counted only a few times. The V and J genes are TRBV20-1 and TRBJ1-1; 8 nucleotides agree with TRBD1. The length of the CDR3 is 14 residues. V shed 4 bases, J shed 4 bases, and the junction held 8 bases outside the gene matches. Per the germline V gene, CDR1 is DFQATT and CDR2 is SNEGSKA (reference sequence). The chain's CDR3 is CSAKSGGLATEAFF. The DNA of the CDR3 is TGCAGTGCTAAATCAGGGGGCTTGGCCACTGAAGCTTTCTTT.

The V call is TRBV6-5, the J call TRBJ2-5, with 7 bases identical to TRBD1. CDR3 length: 15 residues. V trimming: 6 bases; J trimming: 1 base; junction bases outside the gene matches: 8. Germline loops: CDR1 MNHEY, CDR2 SVGAGI. The CDR3 DNA reads TGTGCCAGCAGCCCGGGGACAGCTTTCCAAGAGACCCAGTACTTC. As protein: CASSPGTAFQETQYF.

The CDR3 here is CASSEYFPGGQNYGYTF. The CDR3 bases are TGTGCCAGCAGTGAATACTTCCCAGGGGGTCAGAACTATGGCTACACCTTC. The V gene is TRBV25-1, the J gene TRBJ1-2; 7 nucleotides agree with TRBD1. V shed 0 bases, J shed 2 bases, and the junction held 9 bases outside the gene matches. This CDR3 has 17 amino acids. CDR1 is MGHDK and CDR2 is SYGVNS in the germline V gene.

About this clonotype itself: Mismatch with germline at one junction end may stem from a read error. The J gene is TRBJ1-2, the V gene TRBV6-6; 9 bases map to TRBD1. Germline V gene sequence: CDR1 MNHNY, CDR2 SVGAGI (reference sequence). This CDR3 spans 14 amino acids. The CDR3 region is CVSRNRDRVDGYTF. CDR3 nucleotides: TGTGTCAGCAGGAACCGGGACAGGGTGGACGGCTACACCTTC.